This TCR beta chain appears in the sequencing data of a study of blood T cell repertoires in COVID-19. Study as a whole: The United States, Italy and Spain supplied acute and convalescent COVID-19 samples. T cells, B-cell-depleted T cells, or PBMCs supplied cDNA or gDNA.

The CDR3 covers 13 residues. Germline V CDR1 and CDR2: LNHDA, SQIVND (reference sequence). Trimming took off 8 bases at V and 2 bases at J, with 12 bases between the two ends. Some clones are missing from TCRdb's copy, which holds only in-frame ones; the method was immunoSEQ multiplex PCR. The table has about 50,000 clones, approximately 92% seen once. The sequenced sample was peripheral blood. The V and J genes are TRBV19 and TRBJ1-1; unclear D gene. The sequence derives from a man aged 50 or older with active COVID-19. Here the CDR3 DNA reads TGTGCCAGTTCCGGTCATCTAAACACTGAAGCTTTCTTT. Its translation: CASSGHLNTEAFF. The complete variable domain, with remaining parts taken from reference TRBV19 and TRBJ1-1, reads DGGITQSPKYLFRKEGQNVTLSCEQNLNHDAMYWYRQDPGQGLRLIYYSQIVNDFQKGDIAEGYSVSREKKESFPLTVTSAQKNPTAFYLCASSGHLNTEAFFGQGTRLTVV.